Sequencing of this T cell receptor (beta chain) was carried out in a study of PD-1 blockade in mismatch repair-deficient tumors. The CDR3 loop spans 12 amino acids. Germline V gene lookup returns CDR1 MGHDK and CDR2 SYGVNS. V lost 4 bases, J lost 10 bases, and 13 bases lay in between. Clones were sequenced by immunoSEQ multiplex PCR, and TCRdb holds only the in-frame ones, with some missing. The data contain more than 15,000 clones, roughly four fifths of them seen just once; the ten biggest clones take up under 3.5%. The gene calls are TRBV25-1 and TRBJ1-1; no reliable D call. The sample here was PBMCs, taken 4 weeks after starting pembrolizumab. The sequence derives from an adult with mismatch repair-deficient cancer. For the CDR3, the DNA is TGTGCCAGCAGTGGCCATGAGCTGATAGCTTTCTTT. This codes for CASSGHELIAFF.